This T cell receptor (beta chain) was identified in a study of T-cell memory formation after mild COVID-19. Using its own MiXCR run on the 5' RACE reads, TCRdb lists one record per CDR3 protein. The data show hundreds of thousands of distinct CDR3 sequences, about 16% seen once. Germline CDR1 MGHRA, CDR2 YSYEKL. The CDR3 extends over 16 amino acids. Unmatched junction bases numbered 10, after V lost 4 bases and J lost 4 bases. This clonotype has a handful of counts. The material sequenced was PBMCs or a T cell subset sorted from them (not recorded which). The gene calls are TRBV4-1 and TRBJ2-5; 9 nucleotides line up with TRBD1. The TCR was taken from a man between 18 and 35 years old who had mild COVID-19 (a few samples of this study predate the infection). Cell type and time point are not known. The CDR3 loop is CASSRSGQGRTETQYF. CDR3 bases: TGCGCCAGCAGCCGTTCCGGACAGGGGAGGACAGAGACCCAGTACTTC.